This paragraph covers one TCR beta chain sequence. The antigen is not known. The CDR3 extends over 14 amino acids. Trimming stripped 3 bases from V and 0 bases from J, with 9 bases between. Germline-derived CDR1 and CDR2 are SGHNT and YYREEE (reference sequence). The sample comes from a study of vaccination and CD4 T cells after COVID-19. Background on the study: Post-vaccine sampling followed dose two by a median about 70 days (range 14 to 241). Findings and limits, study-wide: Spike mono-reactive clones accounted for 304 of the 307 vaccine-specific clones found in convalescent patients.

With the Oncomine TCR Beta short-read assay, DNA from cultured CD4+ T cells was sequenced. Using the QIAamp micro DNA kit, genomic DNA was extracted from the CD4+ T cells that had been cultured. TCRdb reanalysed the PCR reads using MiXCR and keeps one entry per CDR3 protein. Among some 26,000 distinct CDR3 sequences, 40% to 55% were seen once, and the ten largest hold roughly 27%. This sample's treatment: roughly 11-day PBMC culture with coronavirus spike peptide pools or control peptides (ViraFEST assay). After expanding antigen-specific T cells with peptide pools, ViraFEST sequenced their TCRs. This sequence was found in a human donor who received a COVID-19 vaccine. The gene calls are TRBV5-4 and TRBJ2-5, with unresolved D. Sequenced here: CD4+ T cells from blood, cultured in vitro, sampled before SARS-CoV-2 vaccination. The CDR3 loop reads CASSWSMYQETQYF. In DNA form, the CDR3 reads TGTGCCAGCAGCTGGAGTATGTACCAAGAGACCCAGTACTTC.